The 32 T cell receptor beta chains below all came from one sample that was sequenced in a study of vaccination effects on CD4 cells after COVID-19. Some clones are missing from TCRdb's copy, which holds only in-frame ones; the method was immunoSEQ multiplex PCR. The sample contains fewer than 25,000 clones, approximately 72% of which appear only once. Their cognate antigens are unknown. Before sequencing took place, the ViraFEST assay used viral peptide pools to expand antigen-specific CD4+ T cells. Subsequent to approximately 11 days of culture, CD4+ T cells were isolated. Of the BNT162b2 and mRNA-1273 vaccines, participants received two doses of one or the other. Sequences were derived from CD4+ T cells from PBMCs cultured with HCoV-NL63 spike peptides, sampled after COVID-19 vaccination. These receptors all come from a human donor who received a COVID-19 vaccine.

This chain connects TRBV18 to TRBJ1-6, with a tentative D call TRBD1 (5 bases). The V end lost 2 bases, the J end lost 10 bases, and 12 bases lay between the germline ends. The germline CDR1 and CDR2 sequences are KGHSH and LQKENI. There are 14 residues in the CDR3. CDR3 sequence reads: CASSPNGAESPLHF. The DNA for the CDR3 is TGTGCCAGCTCACCAAACGGGGCAGAATCACCCCTCCACTTT.

In this sample, this clone turned up once. This chain uses TRBV6-4 with TRBJ2-3; 8 bases are a match to TRBD2. Germline V gives CDR1 MRHNA, CDR2 SNTAGT. CDR3 size: 15 residues. V was pared by 2 bases and J by 6 bases, with 7 bases of the junction left unmatched. CDR3 in amino acids: CASSDEAGAVDTQYF. The CDR3 DNA reads TGTGCCAGCAGTGACGAAGCGGGGGCCGTCGATACGCAGTATTTT.

The genes are TRBV24-1 and TRBJ2-1; no clear D gene. Trimming took 4 bases from V and 9 from J, leaving 12 bases between them. The CDR3 extends over 13 amino acids. Germline V CDR1 and CDR2: KGHDR, SFDVKD. DNA of the CDR3: TGTGCCACCAGTGAACCGACTCGTGGTGAGCAGTTCTTC. Its protein is CATSEPTRGEQFF.

The chain recombines TRBV5-5 with TRBJ1-1; tentatively, D is TRBD1 (5 bases). V lost 0 bases to trimming and J lost 4 bases, with 7 bases between them. CDR1 and CDR2 (germline): SGHKS, YYEKEE (reference sequence). The CDR3 runs 13 residues. DNA for the CDR3: TGTGCCAGCAGCTTGGACAGGCCCACTGAAGCTTTCTTT. It is translated as CASSLDRPTEAFF.

The rearrangement joins TRBV5-1 to TRBJ2-1; 9 bases match TRBD1. Per the germline V gene, CDR1 is SGHRS and CDR2 is YFSETQ. CDR3 size: 15 residues. J lost 7 bases, V lost 4 bases, and 9 bases had no gene match. The CDR3 DNA reads TGCGCCAGCAGCCGAGCCGGGACAGGGACGAATGAGCAGTTCTTC. This sequence encodes CASSRAGTGTNEQFF.

The chain couples TRBV10-3 to TRBJ2-5, with D uncertain. The CDR3 has 13 residues. The germline V gene encodes CDR1 ENHRY and CDR2 SYGVKD. The germline V and J ends were trimmed by 4 bases and 2 bases, with 8 bases remaining between them. Written as DNA, the CDR3 is TGTGCCATCAGTGGGAACAGTCAAGAGACCCAGTACTTC. Encoded protein: CAISGNSQETQYF.

The chain is built from TRBV24-1 and TRBJ2-1, with TRBD1 as a possible D gene (5 bases). V lost 6 bases and J lost 8, with 13 bases in between. Germline CDR1 KGHDR, CDR2 SFDVKD. The CDR3 runs 13 residues. The CDR3 region has the DNA TGTGCCACCAGTTATGAGACAGTCGATGAGCAGTTCTTC. This gives the protein CATSYETVDEQFF.

The chain joins TRBV4-1 to TRBJ2-5; a weak D match, TRBD2 (6 bases). The V end lost 5 bases, the J end lost 1 base, and 26 bases lay between the germline ends. Germline CDR1 is MGHRA and CDR2 is YSYEKL. The CDR3 totals 19 residues. CDR3 loop: CASSGDVQFVGSGQETQYF. Written as DNA, the CDR3 is TGCGCCAGCAGCGGTGATGTGCAGTTCGTCGGGAGTGGCCAAGAGACCCAGTACTTC.

The chain recombines TRBV20-1 with TRBJ2-4; D uncertain. The CDR3 totals 14 residues. The germline V gene has CDR1 DFQATT and CDR2 SNEGSKA (reference sequence). Trimming removed 3 bases at V and 3 bases at J, with 12 bases between. CDR3 loop: CSASMGMGKNIQYF. The DNA for the CDR3 is TGCAGTGCTAGTATGGGCATGGGCAAAAACATTCAGTACTTC.

The J gene is TRBJ2-1, the V gene TRBV2; D remains ambiguous. This CDR3 has 11 residues. Deletions cut 6 bases from V and 5 bases from J, with 5 bases between. Germline V gene sequence: CDR1 SNHLY, CDR2 FYNNEI. CDR3 amino acids: CASRYNNEQFF. In nucleotides, the CDR3 is TGTGCCAGCAGATACAACAATGAGCAGTTCTTC.

This clone was seen only a few times. This rearrangement joins TRBV2 to TRBJ2-2; possibly TRBD1 for D (5 bases). V was cut by 6 bases and J by 4 bases, with 15 bases left in between. The CDR3 has 15 amino acids. Germline assignment: CDR1 SNHLY and CDR2 FYNNEI. The CDR3 region has the DNA TGTGCCAGCAGAATTGAAGGGGTGAGCACCGGGGAGCTGTTTTTT. Translation gives CASRIEGVSTGELFF.

V is TRBV4-1 and J is TRBJ2-7; D possibly corresponds to TRBD2 (6 bases). The CDR3 runs 14 residues. Trimming removed 0 bases from V and 8 bases from J, with 14 bases in between. The germline V gene has CDR1 MGHRA and CDR2 YSYEKL. The CDR3 here is CASSQDQTSPKQYF. The CDR3 DNA follows: TGCGCCAGCAGCCAAGATCAAACTAGCCCAAAGCAGTACTTC.

The chain uses TRBV5-1 and TRBJ2-7, with 7 positions matching TRBD2. The CDR3 has 16 amino acids. Germline V CDR1 and CDR2: SGHRS, YFSETQ. V was pared by 0 bases and J by 0 bases, with 6 bases of the junction left unmatched. CDR3 in amino acids: CASSLAASGFSYEQYF. For the CDR3, the DNA is TGCGCCAGCAGCTTGGCGGCTAGCGGATTCTCCTACGAGCAGTACTTC.

The rearrangement links TRBV9 to TRBJ2-2; 7 nucleotides agree with TRBD2. Trimming took 0 bases from V and 1 from J; bases not matched to a gene: 3. This CDR3 has 16 amino acids. Per germline, CDR1 SGDLS and CDR2 YYNGEE. CDR3: CASSVGASGNTGELFF. The CDR3 nucleotides read TGTGCCAGCAGCGTAGGGGCTAGCGGGAACACCGGGGAGCTGTTTTTT. Filled out from reference TRBV9 and TRBJ2-2, the complete variable domain reads DSGVTQTPKHLITATGQRVTLRCSPRSGDLSVYWYQQSLDQGLQFLIQYYNGEERAKGNILERFSAQQFPDLHSELNLSSLELGDSALYFCASSVGASGNTGELFFGEGSRLTVL.

This chain links TRBV25-1 with TRBJ1-2; D is undetermined. CDR1 and CDR2 (germline): MGHDK, SYGVNS. The ends were cut back, 5 bases at V and 5 bases at J, with 9 bases in the middle. The CDR3 runs to 12 residues. The CDR3 loop reads CASSRGSYGYTF. CDR3 nucleotides: TGTGCCAGCAGTCGAGGGTCGTATGGCTACACCTTC.

The chain joins TRBV19 to TRBJ2-5; the match to TRBD2 covers 10 bases. Trimming took 6 bases from V and 3 from J; bases not matched to a gene: 4. Germline values: CDR1 LNHDA, CDR2 SQIVND (reference sequence). This CDR3 spans 14 amino acids. Here the CDR3 DNA reads TGTGCCAGTAGCGTAGCGGGGGGTAAAGAGACCCAGTACTTC. Translation: CASSVAGGKETQYF.

V is TRBV9 and J is TRBJ2-3, with D perhaps TRBD2 (5 bases). Germline V gives CDR1 SGDLS, CDR2 YYNGEE. The CDR3 length is 15 residues. Trimming left V 0 bases short and J 1 base short, with 9 bases between. DNA for the CDR3: TGTGCCAGCAGCGTAGGCAGCGGACGCACAGATACGCAGTATTTT. Its translation is CASSVGSGRTDTQYF.

This clone was recorded once. The chain joins TRBV6-5 to TRBJ2-1, with 8 bases identical to TRBD1. The CDR3 has 12 residues. CDR1 is MNHEY and CDR2 is SVGAGI in the germline V gene. V shed 5 bases and J 13 bases; nucleotides not matched to a gene: 7. DNA of the CDR3: TGTGCCAGCAGTACGGACAGGGTACGACAGTTCTTC. Translation gives CASSTDRVRQFF.

This clone has only a few counts. The rearrangement links TRBV11-1 to TRBJ2-2; 7 bases map to TRBD1. Unmatched junction bases numbered 4, after V lost 10 bases and J lost 2 bases. CDR1 SGHAT and CDR2 FQDESV come from the germline V gene (reference sequence). CDR3 length equals 13 residues. CDR3 sequence (DNA): TGTGCCACCGGGACAGACAACACCGGGGAGCTGTTTTTT. It encodes CATGTDNTGELFF.

This clone has just a few counts. The chain recombines TRBV10-3 with TRBJ2-3; D unresolved. Germline V gene data show CDR1 as ENHRY and CDR2 as SYGVKD. The CDR3 extends over 14 amino acids. V lost 8 bases, J lost 1 base, and 13 bases lay in between. The CDR3 loop reads CAIRSSVGTDTQYF. The CDR3 DNA sequence: TGTGCCATCCGCTCCAGCGTCGGCACAGATACGCAGTATTTT.

The rearrangement links TRBV6-5 to TRBJ2-7; D uncertain. V gave up 8 bases and J gave up 3 bases, with 11 bases separating them. Germline values: CDR1 MNHEY, CDR2 SVGAGI. The CDR3 has 12 residues. CDR3 region: CASVVDFYEQYF. The CDR3 DNA is TGTGCCAGCGTTGTAGATTTCTACGAGCAGTACTTC.

The chain carries TRBV3-1 (or the pseudogene TRBV3-2) and TRBJ1-5; D might be TRBD1 (5 bases). The germline gives CDR1 LGHDT, CDR2 YNNKEL (reference sequence). With 2 bases removed from V and 2 bases from J, the gap between germline ends came to 13 bases. The CDR3 has 16 amino acids. The CDR3 region has the DNA TGTGCCAGCAGCCAATTTGCTGGGGCGCGCAATCAGCCCCAGCATTTT. It specifies CASSQFAGARNQPQHF.

The J gene is TRBJ2-5, the V gene TRBV6-6; D could derive from TRBD1 or TRBD2 (5 bases each). Deletions cut 5 bases from V and 9 bases from J, with 16 bases between. This CDR3 region has 13 residues. CDR1 and CDR2 (germline): MNHNY, SVGAGI (reference sequence). The CDR3 DNA reads as TGTGCCAGCAGTCTCGGGACGCAGGGTGCCCAGTACTTC. Its translation: CASSLGTQGAQYF.

The rearrangement links TRBV3-1 (or the pseudogene TRBV3-2) to TRBJ2-7; 13 bases fit TRBD2. This CDR3 spans 14 amino acids. Germline CDR1 reads LGHDT; CDR2 reads YNNKEL (reference sequence). The ends lost 5 bases at V and 6 bases at J; junction bases unmatched: 4. The DNA for the CDR3 is TGTGCCAGCAGCAGCGGACTAGCGGGGGTCGAGCAGTACTTC. Its protein product is CASSSGLAGVEQYF.

In its sample, this clone was seen a few times. V is TRBV18 and J is TRBJ1-5; 8 bases align to TRBD1. V was clipped by 5 bases and J by 1 base; unmatched bases: 4. Looked up from germline, CDR1 is KGHSH and CDR2 is LQKENI. CDR3 length: 15 amino acids. The CDR3 bases are TGTGCCAGCTCAGACCAGGGGGCGAGCAATCAGCCCCAGCATTTT. This translates into CASSDQGASNQPQHF.

V and J are TRBV24-1 and TRBJ2-1; D is unresolved. The CDR3 is 12 amino acids. Germline V gives CDR1 KGHDR, CDR2 SFDVKD. Trimming pared 3 bases from V and 4 bases from J, leaving 3 bases between. CDR3 region: CATSDQYNEQFF. The CDR3 nucleotides are TGTGCCACCAGTGATCAGTACAATGAGCAGTTCTTC.

This chain links TRBV5-6 with TRBJ2-2, with D uncertain. Germline CDR1 is SGHDT and CDR2 is YYEEEE. The CDR3 spans 14 residues. V was clipped by 2 bases and J by 1 base, with 6 bases between them. CDR3: CASSFGLNTGELFF. For the CDR3, the DNA is TGTGCCAGCAGCTTCGGGTTGAACACCGGGGAGCTGTTTTTT.

The chain employs TRBV19 and TRBJ1-2; D uncertain. CDR1 is LNHDA, CDR2 SQIVND, per germline (reference sequence). The CDR3 is 13 amino acids. V was clipped by 5 bases and J by 2 bases, with 9 bases between them. The CDR3 DNA is TGTGCCAGTAGTGGTGCCTCAAACTATGGCTACACCTTC. Translating gives CASSGASNYGYTF.

This clone was seen more than once but under ten times. The chain carries TRBV30 and TRBJ2-7; 9 nucleotides align to TRBD1. The V and J ends lost 1 base and 3 bases, in that order; junction bases with no gene match: 4. The CDR3 has 14 residues. Germline V gene lookup returns CDR1 GTSNPN and CDR2 SVGIG (reference sequence). The chain's CDR3 is CAWSDGTGNYEQYF. The CDR3 nucleotides read TGTGCCTGGAGTGACGGGACAGGGAACTACGAGCAGTACTTC.

V is TRBV27 and J is TRBJ2-5; D tentatively reads TRBD1 or TRBD2 (5 bases each). Trimming cost V 0 bases and J 5 bases, with 22 bases left between them. Germline CDR1 MNHEY, CDR2 SMNVEV (reference sequence). This CDR3 region has 18 residues. CDR3 residues: CASSLSRTQGTWGETQYF. In DNA, the CDR3 is TGTGCCAGCAGTTTATCACGGACTCAGGGCACGTGGGGGGAGACCCAGTACTTC.

The gene calls are TRBV7-8 and TRBJ1-5, with no clear D. V lost 5 bases and J 4 bases, leaving 12 bases between the germline ends. CDR3 length: 14 amino acids. Germline lookup yields CDR1 SGHVS and CDR2 FQNEAQ. The CDR3 sequence is CASSPRFSNQPQHF. Written as DNA, the CDR3 is TGTGCCAGCAGCCCCCGTTTCAGTAATCAGCCCCAGCATTTT. Using reference TRBV7-8 and TRBJ1-5 for the parts outside the CDR3, the full variable domain is GAGVSQSPRYKVAKRGQDVALRCDPISGHVSLFWYQQALGQGPEFLTYFQNEAQLDKSGLPSDRFFAERPEGSVSTLKIQRTQQEDSAVYLCASSPRFSNQPQHFGDGTRLSIL.

The gene calls are TRBV7-9 and TRBJ2-4; 8 nucleotides align to TRBD1. V gave up 1 base and J gave up 7 bases; unmatched junction bases: 3. From germline, CDR1 is SEHNR and CDR2 FQNEAQ (reference sequence). CDR3 length: 14 amino acids. Written as DNA, the CDR3 is TGTGCCAGCAGCTTAGGGACAGGGCCCAACATTCAGTACTTC. It translates to CASSLGTGPNIQYF.